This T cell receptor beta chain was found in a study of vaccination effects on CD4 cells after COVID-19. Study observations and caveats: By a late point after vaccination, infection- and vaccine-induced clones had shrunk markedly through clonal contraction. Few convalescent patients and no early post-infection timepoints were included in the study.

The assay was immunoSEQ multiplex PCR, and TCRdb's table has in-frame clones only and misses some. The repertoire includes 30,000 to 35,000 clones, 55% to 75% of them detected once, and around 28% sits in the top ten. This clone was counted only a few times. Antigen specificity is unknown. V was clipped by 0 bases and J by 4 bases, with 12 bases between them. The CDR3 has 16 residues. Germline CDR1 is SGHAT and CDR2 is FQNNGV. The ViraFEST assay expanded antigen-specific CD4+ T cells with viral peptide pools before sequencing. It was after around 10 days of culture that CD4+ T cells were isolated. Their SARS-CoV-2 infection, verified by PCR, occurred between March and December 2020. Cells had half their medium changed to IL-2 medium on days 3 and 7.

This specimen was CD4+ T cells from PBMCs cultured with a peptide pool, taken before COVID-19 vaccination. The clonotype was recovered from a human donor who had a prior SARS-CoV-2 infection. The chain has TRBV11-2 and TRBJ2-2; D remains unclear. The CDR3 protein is CASSLEVSRRTGELFF. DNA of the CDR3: TGTGCCAGCAGCTTAGAAGTTTCTAGGCGCACCGGGGAGCTGTTTTTT.